The 9 T cell receptor beta chains listed next were all sequenced from one sample in a study of long-term antiretroviral therapy in people with HIV. Sequencing relied on immunoSEQ assay v3.0, run at survey level. The assay was immunoSEQ multiplex PCR, and TCRdb's table has in-frame clones only and misses some. The sample includes 20,000 to 25,000 clones, 81% of them seen just once. Sequenced here: unsorted PBMCs, sampled 1.5 years after starting antiretroviral therapy. The source of these receptors is a young man with HIV.

This clone has just one count. This chain connects TRBV7-9 to TRBJ2-7; TRBD1 agrees at 7 bases. The CDR3 has 12 residues. V shed 6 bases, J shed 4 bases, and the junction held 3 bases outside the gene matches. The V gene's germline CDR1 is SEHNR and CDR2 FQNEAQ (reference sequence). The CDR3 DNA sequence: TGTGCCAGCAGGAGGGACAGTTACGAGCAGTACTTC. Encoded protein: CASRRDSYEQYF.

The chain recombines TRBV27 with TRBJ2-7, with 7 bases fitting TRBD1. The germline CDR1 and CDR2 sequences are MNHEY and SMNVEV (reference sequence). J was trimmed by 3 bases and V by 6 bases; bases with no gene match: 5. There are 13 residues in the CDR3. The CDR3 here is CASRGDSYYEQYF. The CDR3 DNA reads as TGTGCCAGCAGAGGGGACAGTTACTACGAGCAGTACTTC.

The chain links TRBV9 to TRBJ1-1, with TRBD1 identical over 9 bases. Germline trimming cut 4 bases from V and 4 bases from J; bases unmatched to any gene: 8. The CDR3 consists of 15 residues. From germline, CDR1 is SGDLS and CDR2 YYNGEE. CDR3 in amino acids: CASSSRDRVGTEAFF. The CDR3 bases are TGTGCCAGCAGCTCCCGGGACAGGGTTGGCACTGAAGCTTTCTTT.

The chain links TRBV30 to TRBJ1-5; 8 bases are a match to TRBD1. Unmatched junction bases numbered 10, after V lost 2 bases and J lost 7 bases. Germline V lookup: CDR1 GTSNPN, CDR2 SVGIG (reference sequence). This CDR3 contains 15 residues. The CDR3: CAWSPAGTGGQPQHF. As DNA, the CDR3 is TGTGCCTGGAGTCCGGCCGGGACAGGAGGGCAGCCCCAGCATTTT. The whole variable domain, filled in from reference TRBV30 and TRBJ1-5, reads SQTIHQWPATLVQPVGSPLSLECTVEGTSNPNLYWYRQAAGRGLQLLFYSVGIGQISSEVPQNLSASRPQDRQFILSSKKLLLSDSGFYLCAWSPAGTGGQPQHFGDGTRLSIL.

The chain joins TRBV29-1 to TRBJ2-4, with D possibly being TRBD1 (6 bases). The CDR3 has 15 amino acids. Germline V gene sequence: CDR1 SQVTM, CDR2 ANQGSEA. Between the trimmed V and J ends, which lost 7 bases and 0 bases, there was a span of 16 bases. The CDR3 spells CSAQTGTLAKNIQYF. In nucleotides, the CDR3 is TGCAGCGCTCAGACAGGTACCCTAGCCAAAAACATTCAGTACTTC.

The chain combines TRBV4-1 with TRBJ1-2; a possible D gene is TRBD1 (5 bases). Trimming took off 2 bases at V and 5 bases at J, with 12 bases between the two ends. CDR3 length: 14 amino acids. Germline loops: CDR1 MGHRA, CDR2 YSYEKL. Here the CDR3 reads CASSQTGTPYGYTF. The DNA of the CDR3 is TGCGCCAGCAGCCAAACCGGGACGCCTTATGGCTACACCTTC.

In this sample, this clone turned up once. CDR3 DNA: TGTGCCAGCAGCCCTCTGCCAGGACAGAGCTCTGGAAACACCATATATTTT. Amino acid sequence: CASSPLPGQSSGNTIYF. This chain connects TRBV11-1 to TRBJ1-3; D is perhaps TRBD1 (6 bases). The CDR3 runs 17 residues. Trimming removed 5 bases at V and 0 bases at J, with 17 bases between. Germline V CDR1 and CDR2: SGHAT, FQDESV (reference sequence).

The rearrangement links TRBV4-1 to TRBJ2-2; TRBD1 might be the D (6 bases). V shed 4 bases and J shed 6 bases, with 18 bases lying between them. The germline gives CDR1 MGHRA, CDR2 YSYEKL. The CDR3 runs 16 residues. The CDR3 is CASSPRSRGDAGELFF. In nucleotides, the CDR3 is TGCGCCAGCAGCCCCAGGAGCAGGGGAGATGCCGGGGAGCTGTTTTTT.

Here the CDR3 DNA reads TGTGCCAGCAGTAAACAGGGGGCGGTCACCGGGGAGCTGTTTTTT. Translated, it gives CASSKQGAVTGELFF. V gene TRBV25-1 combines with J gene TRBJ2-2; TRBD1 agrees at 9 bases. CDR3 size: 15 residues. The junction had 5 bases not matched to a gene; V was cut back by 5 bases and J by 4 bases. Germline V gene data show CDR1 as MGHDK and CDR2 as SYGVNS.